The sequence of this T cell receptor (beta chain) was determined in a study of shared T cell receptors in the human thymus. The junction had 10 bases not matched to a gene; V was cut back by 3 bases and J by 7 bases. Germline assignment: CDR1 SGHTS and CDR2 YDEGEE. CDR3 length equals 15 residues. Produced via immunoSEQ multiplex PCR; TCRdb's table is partial and in-frame only. Of approximately 490,000 clones in the sample, approximately 80% were seen once. These same records also appear under a second study, on human thymus T cells.

This receptor was obtained from a boy in the first two years of life with a congenital heart defect. Sequenced: thymocytes. V usage is TRBV5-8 and J usage is TRBJ2-7; TRBD2 matches 10 bases. This chain's CDR3 is CASSWRLAGAGEQYF. Written as DNA, the CDR3 is TGTGCCAGCAGCTGGAGACTAGCGGGCGCGGGGGAGCAGTACTTC.